The source of this T cell receptor beta chain is a study of T cell changes during pregnancy in multiple sclerosis. Trimming stripped 3 bases from V and 2 bases from J, with 14 bases between. Germline loops: CDR1 KGHSH, CDR2 LQKENI. This CDR3 spans 16 amino acids. Data came from immunoSEQ multiplex PCR; TCRdb stores just in-frame clones and leaves some out. Seen here are 35,000 to 50,000 clones, 84% observed once, and the top ten hold 0.64%. The specimen comprised CD4+ T cells from peripheral blood mononuclear cells, sampled before pregnancy. The chain has TRBV18 and TRBJ2-1; D possibly corresponds to TRBD1 (6 bases). This TCR came from a female donor with multiple sclerosis, enrolled in a pregnancy study. The chain's CDR3 is CASSPAGTKPYNEQFF. CDR3 coding DNA: TGTGCCAGCTCACCCGCCGGGACAAAACCCTACAATGAGCAGTTCTTC.